The 32 T cell receptor beta chains reported below all come from one sample, sequenced in a study of control samples from healthy donors and cancer patients. Method: immunoSEQ multiplex PCR; TCRdb's copy keeps in-frame clones and lacks some. The sample includes some 150,000 clones, less than 95% of them seen just once. Material for sequencing was PBMCs. Every receptor here comes from a man aged 55 to 69 with colorectal cancer.

V usage is TRBV4-3 and J usage is TRBJ2-2; TRBD1 matches at 7 bases. With V trimmed by 0 bases and J by 5 bases, 9 bases remained unmatched. Per germline, CDR1 LGHNA and CDR2 YSLEER. CDR3 length: 17 residues. The CDR3 DNA sequence: TGCGCCAGCAGCCAAGATCTTAGAGGGGGCCGGACCGGGGAGCTGTTTTTT. This encodes CASSQDLRGGRTGELFF.

V is TRBV6-1 and J is TRBJ1-5, with 8 bases lining up with TRBD1. Germline values: CDR1 MNHNS, CDR2 SASEGT. V shed 4 bases, J shed 2 bases, and the junction held 10 bases outside the gene matches. This CDR3 has 17 residues. This CDR3 reads CASSAFRDRIGNQPQHF. The CDR3 nucleotides read TGTGCCAGCAGTGCCTTCCGGGACAGGATCGGCAATCAGCCCCAGCATTTT.

V is TRBV4-1 and J is TRBJ2-3, with TRBD2 matching 15 bases. V lost 0 bases to trimming and J lost 2 bases; unmatched junction nucleotides: 9. The CDR3 is made up of 20 amino acids. Germline V gives CDR1 MGHRA, CDR2 YSYEKL. The CDR3: CASSQDRGLAGGRDTDTQYF. The CDR3 DNA sequence: TGCGCCAGCAGCCAAGATCGAGGACTAGCGGGGGGGCGGGACACAGATACGCAGTATTTT.

This chain links TRBV27 with TRBJ1-4, with a tentative D call TRBD1 (6 bases). Germline V gives CDR1 MNHEY, CDR2 SMNVEV (reference sequence). The V end was cut by 6 bases, the J end by 2 bases, with 13 bases between. This CDR3 comprises 15 residues. DNA for the CDR3: TGTGCCAGCAGGCAGAGGGGGGCGACTAATGAAAAACTGTTTTTT. Translation: CASRQRGATNEKLFF.

The rearrangement joins TRBV2 to TRBJ1-1; D remains unclear. V shed 7 bases and J shed 5 bases, with 8 bases lying between them. CDR3 size: 11 residues. Germline CDR1 is SNHLY and CDR2 is FYNNEI. The CDR3 here is CASIELTEAFF. DNA of the CDR3: TGTGCCAGCATCGAACTTACTGAAGCTTTCTTT.

This chain connects TRBV10-3 to TRBJ1-1; no clear D. CDR1 and CDR2 (germline): ENHRY, SYGVKD. CDR3 length: 14 residues. Trimming took off 2 bases at V and 0 bases at J, with 7 bases between the two ends. The CDR3: CAISEAGLNTEAFF. The CDR3 bases are TGTGCCATCAGTGAGGCGGGGTTGAACACTGAAGCTTTCTTT.

V is TRBV27 and J is TRBJ2-5; possibly TRBD1 for D (5 bases). The CDR3 consists of 13 residues. V lost 6 bases and J lost 2, with 10 bases in between. The germline gives CDR1 MNHEY, CDR2 SMNVEV (reference sequence). The CDR3 nucleotides are TGTGCCAGCAGCCGGGCAGGGCAAGAGACCCAGTACTTC. This codes for CASSRAGQETQYF.

The chain couples TRBV7-2 to TRBJ2-5; TRBD1 or TRBD2 may be the D gene (5 bases each). The CDR3 is made up of 15 amino acids. V was pared by 2 bases and J by 5 bases, with 15 bases between. The V gene's germline CDR1 is SGHTA and CDR2 FQGNSA. CDR3 residues: CASSLLGQGGETQYF. CDR3 bases: TGTGCCAGCAGCTTACTGGGGCAAGGAGGCGAGACCCAGTACTTC.

The V call is TRBV6-5, the J call TRBJ2-7; 7 positions agree with TRBD2. This CDR3 comprises 15 residues. Germline V gene data show CDR1 as MNHEY and CDR2 as SVGAGI. J was trimmed by 5 bases and V by 8 bases; bases with no gene match: 15. CDR3 residues: CASEGRVGVVNEQYF. CDR3 in DNA: TGTGCCAGCGAGGGGAGGGTCGGTGTGGTTAACGAGCAGTACTTC.

The chain couples TRBV12-1 to TRBJ2-3. TRBV12-1 is recorded as a pseudogene. The CDR3 has 18 amino acids. The CDR3 nucleotides read TGTGCCAGCAGCTTTGAAGGCGTGGGCAGGGAGTGGACAGATACGCAGTATTTT. Translation: CASSFEGVGREWTDTQYF.

The rearrangement uses TRBV4-3 and TRBJ1-6, with D perhaps TRBD1 (5 bases). The CDR3 is 16 residues long. Germline CDR1 and CDR2: LGHNA and YSLEER. Trimming stripped 4 bases from V and 9 bases from J, with 19 bases between. CDR3 loop: CASSPQGRQGSSPLHF. DNA for the CDR3: TGCGCCAGCAGCCCCCAAGGACGGCAGGGTAGTTCACCCCTCCACTTT.

The chain recombines TRBV6-2 or TRBV6-3 with TRBJ1-2; the match to TRBD1 covers 9 bases. Germline V gene lookup returns CDR1 MNHEY and CDR2 SVGEGT. Germline trimming cut 3 bases from V and 2 bases from J; bases unmatched to any gene: 10. This CDR3 has 17 residues. CDR3 amino acids: CASSYRDREPPNYGYTF. As DNA, the CDR3 is TGTGCCAGCAGTTATAGGGACAGGGAACCCCCAAACTATGGCTACACCTTC.

This clone was found once. The rearrangement links TRBV6-5 to TRBJ2-7; TRBD2 matches at 7 bases. This CDR3 has 13 amino acids. V was clipped by 9 bases and J by 6 bases; unmatched bases: 11. Germline loops: CDR1 MNHEY, CDR2 SVGAGI. CDR3 nucleotide sequence: TGTGCCAGTGGGACTATAGGGAACCGCGAGCAGTACTTC. Its translation is CASGTIGNREQYF.

The chain uses TRBV5-1 and TRBJ2-2, with a weak D call TRBD1 (6 bases). V was pared by 3 bases and J by 6 bases, with 15 bases between. Per the germline V gene, CDR1 is SGHRS and CDR2 is YFSETQ. CDR3 size: 15 residues. In DNA, the CDR3 is TGCGCCAGCAGCTCCCTCGAGGGGGTCGCCGGGGAGCTGTTTTTT. It yields the protein CASSSLEGVAGELFF.

The V call is TRBV2, the J call TRBJ1-4; 7 bases agree with TRBD1. CDR1 is SNHLY, CDR2 FYNNEI, per germline. The CDR3 covers 16 residues. V lost 5 bases, J lost 0 bases, and 6 bases stayed unmatched. The CDR3 spells CASSRDSLATNEKLFF. CDR3 sequence (DNA): TGTGCCAGCAGTCGGGACAGCCTAGCAACTAATGAAAAACTGTTTTTT.

The chain is built from TRBV24-1 and TRBJ2-6, with TRBD1 identical over 8 bases. The J segment lost 4 bases and the V segment lost 6 bases, leaving 10 bases of the junction unmatched. This CDR3 has 17 amino acids. Germline CDR1 and CDR2: KGHDR and SFDVKD. The CDR3 protein is CATSPRTGSSGANVLTF. CDR3 nucleotides: TGTGCCACCAGTCCCCGGACAGGGTCCTCCGGGGCCAACGTCCTGACTTTC.

In DNA, the CDR3 is TGTGCCAGCAGTTACGGGGTAGGGGGCAACTATGGCTACACCTTC. Protein product: CASSYGVGGNYGYTF. The chain links TRBV6-5 to TRBJ1-2; 7 nucleotides match TRBD1. CDR1 and CDR2 from the germline V gene are MNHEY and SVGAGI. The CDR3 spans 15 residues. V was clipped by 2 bases and J by 2 bases; unmatched bases: 5.

The chain has TRBV30 and TRBJ2-7; the D call may be TRBD1 or TRBD2 (5 bases each). With 3 bases removed from V and 0 bases from J, the gap between germline ends came to 9 bases. Germline V gene sequence: CDR1 GTSNPN, CDR2 SVGIG (reference sequence). This CDR3 contains 13 residues. The CDR3 nucleotides read TGTGCCTGGAGACTGGGGGTCTCCTACGAGCAGTACTTC. As protein: CAWRLGVSYEQYF.

The V gene is TRBV4-1, the J gene TRBJ2-3, with 8 positions matching TRBD1. Trimming took 2 bases from V and 3 from J; bases not matched to a gene: 10. The CDR3 is made up of 17 amino acids. The germline V gene has CDR1 MGHRA and CDR2 YSYEKL. CDR3 amino acids: CASSQSWAGGKTDTQYF. The CDR3 DNA is TGCGCCAGCAGCCAAAGCTGGGCAGGGGGCAAAACAGATACGCAGTATTTT.

This clone was seen once. The J gene is TRBJ2-3, the V gene TRBV7-9, with 8 positions matching TRBD2. V gave up 5 bases and J gave up 5 bases; unmatched junction bases: 9. Germline CDR1 SEHNR, CDR2 FQNEAQ (reference sequence). The CDR3 extends over 15 amino acids. CDR3 nucleotide sequence: TGTGCCAGCAGCGAGAGCGGGGGCAAGGTAGATACGCAGTATTTT. As protein: CASSESGGKVDTQYF.

The chain uses TRBV28 and TRBJ1-4; TRBD1 matches at 10 bases. The CDR3 loop spans 16 amino acids. J was trimmed by 8 bases and V by 5 bases; bases with no gene match: 11. Germline V lookup: CDR1 MDHEN, CDR2 SYDVKM. Here the CDR3 reads CASSTRAGTGVEKLFF. The CDR3 nucleotides are TGTGCCAGCAGTACTAGGGCCGGGACAGGGGTGGAAAAACTGTTTTTT.

The sample holds one count of this clone. J is TRBJ2-7 and V is TRBV13; D is unresolved. Germline CDR1 PRHDT, CDR2 FYEKMQ (reference sequence). The CDR3 loop spans 15 amino acids. The V and J ends lost 4 bases and 2 bases respectively, with 15 bases between them. CDR3 sequence reads: CASSSEVYSTYEQYF. CDR3 sequence (DNA): TGTGCCAGCAGCTCAGAGGTGTACTCGACCTACGAGCAGTACTTC.

The rearrangement joins TRBV6-5 to TRBJ2-3; D call uncertain. Deletions cut 0 bases from V and 4 bases from J, with 14 bases between. The V gene's germline CDR1 is MNHEY and CDR2 SVGAGI. This CDR3 comprises 16 residues. CDR3 sequence: CASSYSNRLGADTQYF. The DNA of the CDR3 is TGTGCCAGCAGTTACTCGAATCGGTTGGGCGCAGATACGCAGTATTTT.

The chain employs TRBV6-5 and TRBJ2-1; possibly TRBD2 for D (5 bases). CDR3 length: 13 residues. Germline CDR1 and CDR2: MNHEY and SVGAGI. Trimming left V 6 bases short and J 9 bases short, with 15 bases between. CDR3 amino acids: CASRKGGEGEQFF. CDR3 nucleotides: TGTGCCAGCAGAAAGGGTGGTGAGGGTGAGCAGTTCTTC.

The J gene is TRBJ2-3, the V gene TRBV9; 10 bases align to TRBD1. There are 15 residues in the CDR3. V shed 4 bases, J shed 7 bases, and the junction held 9 bases outside the gene matches. Per germline, CDR1 SGDLS and CDR2 YYNGEE. This CDR3 reads CASSITGTGENTQYF. The DNA for the CDR3 is TGTGCCAGCAGCATTACCGGGACAGGGGAAAATACGCAGTATTTT.

CDR3 nucleotides: TGTGCCACCGGACAGGGTACCGGGGAGCTGTTTTTT. Residues: CATGQGTGELFF. The chain joins TRBV24-1 to TRBJ2-2; TRBD1 matches 8 bases. This CDR3 spans 12 amino acids. Per germline, CDR1 KGHDR and CDR2 SFDVKD. V was pared by 9 bases and J by 5 bases, with 1 base of the junction left unmatched.

The chain recombines TRBV6-1 with TRBJ1-3; tentatively, D is TRBD1 (5 bases). Germline V CDR1 and CDR2: MNHNS, SASEGT. V lost 2 bases and J 2 bases, leaving 13 bases between the germline ends. The CDR3 spans 16 residues. In nucleotides, the CDR3 is TGTGCCAGCAGTGAATTGGGCGGACAAACTGGAAACACCATATATTTT. This gives the protein CASSELGGQTGNTIYF.

V and J are TRBV7-2 and TRBJ1-5; the match to TRBD1 covers 9 bases. The trim removed 5 bases at V and 4 bases at J, leaving 6 bases unmatched. This CDR3 region has 15 residues. Germline V CDR1 and CDR2: SGHTA, FQGNSA. CDR3: CASSPWGQGNQPQHF. For the CDR3, the DNA is TGTGCCAGCAGCCCGTGGGGACAGGGAAATCAGCCCCAGCATTTT.

The V gene is TRBV4-1, the J gene TRBJ1-1; 7 bases map to TRBD1. Trimming removed 0 bases from V and 8 bases from J; junction bases left unmatched: 6. Germline V gene lookup returns CDR1 MGHRA and CDR2 YSYEKL. The CDR3 runs 14 residues. This CDR3 reads CASSQERRDREAFF. CDR3 in DNA: TGCGCCAGCAGCCAAGAACGGAGGGACAGAGAAGCTTTCTTT.

CDR3 protein: CASSETGLLSGNTIYF. In DNA, the CDR3 is TGTGCCAGCAGTGAAACAGGCCTACTCTCTGGAAACACCATATATTTT. The V gene is TRBV25-1, the J gene TRBJ1-3, with a tentative D call TRBD1 (5 bases). The CDR3 contains 16 residues. The V and J ends lost 2 bases and 0 bases respectively, with 11 bases between them. Germline CDR1 reads MGHDK; CDR2 reads SYGVNS.

V gene TRBV6-6 combines with J gene TRBJ2-1; the D gene is possibly TRBD2 (6 bases). Germline V CDR1 and CDR2: MNHNY, SVGAGI (reference sequence). The CDR3 spans 13 residues. Trimming cost V 6 bases and J 6 bases, with 12 bases left between them. The CDR3: CASSPGTFNEQFF. The DNA of the CDR3 is TGTGCCAGCAGCCCCGGGACTTTCAATGAGCAGTTCTTC.

This clone was detected only a few times. This sequence joins TRBV11-2 and TRBJ2-2, with 7 bases aligning to TRBD1. V shed 11 bases, J shed 1 base, and the junction held 1 base outside the gene matches. The CDR3 runs to 12 residues. CDR1 and CDR2 (germline): SGHAT, FQNNGV. CDR3 in amino acids: CAGQVNTGELFF. DNA for the CDR3: TGTGCCGGACAGGTGAACACCGGGGAGCTGTTTTTT.